The 20 T cell receptor beta chains below come from one sample, sequenced in a study of response to subunit inactivated influenza vaccine. TCRdb reprocessed the RT-PCR reads via MiXCR and lists one record per CDR3 protein. Of around 570,000 distinct CDR3 sequences in the sample, 6% to 9% are singletons; the top ten hold over 10%. The starting material was PBMCs from blood, obtained less than 30 months after vaccination. Receptors were obtained from a man between 50 and 69 years old who received an inactivated influenza vaccine.

The chain combines TRBV20-1 with TRBJ1-6; D is unclear. With 6 bases removed from V and 10 bases from J, the gap between germline ends came to 13 bases. The CDR3 sequence is 12 residues long. CDR1 and CDR2 from the germline V gene are DFQATT and SNEGSKA (reference sequence). CDR3 bases: TGCAGTGCCCAAGACACTATCTCACCCCTCCACTTT. Amino acid sequence: CSAQDTISPLHF.

This clonotype showed up just once. V gene TRBV20-1 combines with J gene TRBJ1-1; a possible D gene is TRBD1 (5 bases). Germline assignment: CDR1 DFQATT and CDR2 SNEGSKA (reference sequence). The CDR3 loop spans 12 amino acids. Trimming pared 8 bases from V and 1 base from J, leaving 11 bases between. CDR3 region: CSLSRGNTEAFF. The CDR3 nucleotides read TGCAGTCTCTCTAGGGGGAACACTGAAGCTTTCTTT.

The chain combines TRBV5-1 with TRBJ1-2; 7 bases agree with TRBD1. The CDR3 runs 15 residues. Germline CDR1 SGHRS, CDR2 YFSETQ. Losses at the gene ends were 3 bases for V and 8 bases for J; bases not matched to a gene: 13. Here the CDR3 DNA reads TGCGCCAGCAGCTCGTCCTTTACAGGGGATCACGGCTACACCTTC. Its translation is CASSSSFTGDHGYTF.

The genes are TRBV4-1 and TRBJ2-7, with 7 bases that match TRBD1. Germline CDR1 and CDR2: MGHRA and YSYEKL. The V segment lost 1 base and the J segment 2 bases; nucleotides outside the gene matches: 11. This CDR3 region has 17 residues. The CDR3 reads CASSQGTLRDRTYEQYF. DNA for the CDR3: TGCGCCAGCAGCCAAGGGACCCTCCGGGACAGAACCTACGAGCAGTACTTC.

Written as DNA, the CDR3 is TGCAGTGCTAGAGGCCGATCGGGAGGGAACAATGAGCAGTTCTTC. This codes for CSARGRSGGNNEQFF. The J gene is TRBJ2-1, the V gene TRBV20-1, with 8 nucleotides matching TRBD2. V shed 1 base and J 5 bases; nucleotides not matched to a gene: 7. Germline V lookup: CDR1 DFQATT, CDR2 SNEGSKA (reference sequence). This CDR3 spans 15 amino acids.

This clonotype was detected only a few times. The chain combines TRBV11-2 with TRBJ2-2, with D uncertain. The CDR3 runs to 16 residues. In germline, CDR1 is SGHAT, CDR2 FQNNGV. V was pared by 1 base and J by 5 bases, with 14 bases between. CDR3 in DNA: TGTGCCAGCAGCTTAGCTTCATCGGCGACTACCGGGGAGCTGTTTTTT. This sequence encodes CASSLASSATTGELFF.

This clonotype was seen a few times. The rearrangement links TRBV15 to TRBJ2-2; D gene ambiguous. CDR3 length: 15 amino acids. Trimming shortened V by 0 bases and J by 2 bases, and 7 bases separated the two germline ends. Germline CDR1 and CDR2: LNHNV and YYDKDF (reference sequence). This CDR3 is CATSRDYSNTGELFF. As DNA, the CDR3 is TGTGCCACCAGCAGAGACTACAGTAACACCGGGGAGCTGTTTTTT.

This clonotype was detected only a few times. J is TRBJ1-1 and V is TRBV5-1, with TRBD1 matching 7 bases. This CDR3 has 16 amino acids. The V segment lost 4 bases and the J segment 0 bases; nucleotides outside the gene matches: 9. From germline, CDR1 is SGHRS and CDR2 YFSETQ. In nucleotides, the CDR3 is TGCGCCAGCAGCGACCGGGACAGCTTCATGAACACTGAAGCTTTCTTT. This encodes CASSDRDSFMNTEAFF.

This clonotype has just a few counts. The chain joins TRBV4-1 to TRBJ1-5; perhaps TRBD1 as D (5 bases). The germline V gene encodes CDR1 MGHRA and CDR2 YSYEKL. CDR3 size: 15 residues. The ends were cut back, 0 bases at V and 6 bases at J, with 12 bases in the middle. In DNA form, the CDR3 reads TGCGCCAGCAGCCAAGATCTCCGGGGGGGTCAGCCCCAGCATTTT. As protein: CASSQDLRGGQPQHF.

This rearrangement joins TRBV11-1 to TRBJ2-7; the D is unclear. This CDR3 has 12 residues. V was cut by 4 bases and J by 5 bases, with 9 bases left in between. Germline V gene data show CDR1 as SGHAT and CDR2 as FQDESV (reference sequence). Here the CDR3 DNA reads TGTGCCAGCAGCTCGGGCGGCGACGAGCAGTACTTC. Translated, it gives CASSSGGDEQYF. Together with reference TRBV11-1 and TRBJ2-7, the CDR3 gives the full variable domain: EAEVAQSPRYKITEKSQAVAFWCDPISGHATLYWYRQILGQGPELLVQFQDESVVDDSQLPKDRFSAERLKGVDSTLKIQPAELGDSAMYLCASSSGGDEQYFGPGTRLTVT.

The J gene is TRBJ2-5, the V gene TRBV20-1; TRBD2 aligns across 8 bases. The CDR3 runs to 14 residues. CDR1 and CDR2 (germline): DFQATT, SNEGSKA (reference sequence). J gave up 9 bases and V 3 bases, and 12 bases lay outside the gene matches. The CDR3 DNA is TGCAGTGCTAGGCAGCGGGGGTCGGGGGGGGCCCAGTACTTC. Its translation is CSARQRGSGGAQYF.

This chain connects TRBV9 to TRBJ2-1; D possibly corresponds to TRBD1 (6 bases). Trimming removed 0 bases from V and 4 bases from J, with 11 bases in between. Germline V gene lookup returns CDR1 SGDLS and CDR2 YYNGEE. The CDR3 is 15 amino acids. The CDR3 spells CASSVGSGDYNEQFF. DNA of the CDR3: TGTGCCAGCAGCGTAGGTTCAGGGGATTACAATGAGCAGTTCTTC.

This clonotype was seen a handful of times. The rearrangement joins TRBV3-1 to TRBJ1-1; D uncertain. The CDR3 has 12 residues. Germline assignment: CDR1 LGHDT and CDR2 YNNKEL (reference sequence). Trimming removed 4 bases from V and 6 bases from J, with 9 bases in between. This CDR3 reads CASSPMSAEAFF. The CDR3 coding sequence is TGTGCCAGCAGCCCGATGTCGGCTGAAGCTTTCTTT.

At least ten counts were recorded for this clonotype. The junction differs from germline at one of its ends, possibly a read error. V and J are TRBV5-1 and TRBJ2-1; 11 bases are a match to TRBD2. The germline V gene encodes CDR1 SGHRS and CDR2 YFSETQ. This CDR3 contains 14 residues. The CDR3 DNA is TGTGCCAGCAGCTTAGCGGGAGGGCCCAATGAGCAGTTCTTC. Its translation: CASSLAGGPNEQFF.

The V and J genes are TRBV7-2 and TRBJ2-1; TRBD1 is a possible D gene (5 bases). The CDR3 runs 13 residues. The V end was cut by 8 bases, the J end by 6 bases, with 14 bases between. Looked up from germline, CDR1 is SGHTA and CDR2 is FQGNSA. In DNA form, the CDR3 reads TGTGCCAGCCGACGCCCCCAGGGCAATGAGCAGTTCTTC. It yields the protein CASRRPQGNEQFF. Full variable domain (remainder filled in from reference TRBV7-2 and TRBJ2-1): GAGVSQSPSNKVTEKGKDVELRCDPISGHTALYWYRQSLGQGLEFLIYFQGNSAPDKSGLPSDRFSAERTGGSVSTLTIQRTQQEDSAVYLCASRRPQGNEQFFGPGTRLTVL.

This clonotype was found many times. The chain employs TRBV20-1 and TRBJ2-7, with TRBD2 identical over 8 bases. This CDR3 comprises 16 residues. V gave up 0 bases and J gave up 1 base; unmatched junction bases: 8. CDR1 is DFQATT and CDR2 is SNEGSKA in the germline V gene (reference sequence). In DNA, the CDR3 is TGCAGTGCTAGAGATTCCGGCCTAGCGGGTTCCTACGAGCAGTACTTC. The encoded protein is CSARDSGLAGSYEQYF.

The genes are TRBV28 and TRBJ2-7, with D possibly matching TRBD1 (6 bases). Trimming took 3 bases from V and 6 from J, leaving 15 bases between them. CDR1 is MDHEN and CDR2 is SYDVKM in the germline V gene. This CDR3 is built from 14 residues. The CDR3 nucleotides are TGTGCCAGCAGTTTTTATGGGAACAGGGTCGAGCAGTACTTC. Protein product: CASSFYGNRVEQYF.

This clonotype appeared many times. This chain joins TRBV3-1 and TRBJ2-2; D call uncertain. V lost 2 bases and J lost 7, with 11 bases in between. The CDR3 spans 14 residues. Germline V CDR1 and CDR2: LGHDT, YNNKEL (reference sequence). The CDR3 sequence: CASSQREAGGELFF. In DNA, the CDR3 is TGTGCCAGCAGCCAAAGGGAAGCCGGCGGGGAGCTGTTTTTT.

The chain recombines TRBV25-1 with TRBJ1-4, with a possible D match to TRBD1 (5 bases). Between the trimmed V and J ends, which lost 8 bases and 16 bases, there was a span of 17 bases. The CDR3 totals 11 residues. Germline loops: CDR1 MGHDK, CDR2 SYGVNS. This CDR3 reads CASSFGTITFF. DNA of the CDR3: TGTGCCAGCTCCTTCGGGACTATTACGTTTTTT. Together with reference TRBV25-1 and TRBJ1-4, the CDR3 gives the full variable domain: EADIYQTPRYLVIGTGKKITLECSQTMGHDKMYWYQQDPGMELHLIHYSYGVNSTEKGDLSSESTVSRIRTEHFPLTLESARPSHTSQYLCASSFGTITFFGSGTQLSVL.

This clonotype was seen only a few times. The chain uses TRBV5-1 and TRBJ2-2, with 9 bases that match TRBD2. The V gene's germline CDR1 is SGHRS and CDR2 YFSETQ. This CDR3 has 15 residues. V dropped 3 bases and J dropped 1; count of bases not matched to a gene: 1. CDR3 DNA: TGCGCCAGCAGCTCTAGCGGGGTGAACACCGGGGAGCTGTTTTTT. Translating it yields CASSSSGVNTGELFF.